The next 32 T cell receptor beta chains were all read from a single sample in a study of blood T cell repertoires in COVID-19. Here immunoSEQ multiplex PCR was the method, and the copy in TCRdb shows in-frame clones only, minus some. The data hold 200,000 to 250,000 clones, with about 85% observed a single time. Sequenced sample: PBMCs or T cells enriched from blood (not recorded which). These receptors were collected from a man younger than 45 who had recovered from COVID-19.

The chain couples TRBV5-4 to TRBJ2-5; 8 nucleotides line up with TRBD2. J lost 4 bases, V lost 4 bases, and 6 bases had no gene match. CDR3 length equals 14 residues. The germline V gene encodes CDR1 SGHNT and CDR2 YYREEE (reference sequence). The CDR3 spells CASSPGLVAETQYF. The CDR3 DNA sequence: TGTGCCAGCAGCCCGGGACTAGTTGCAGAGACCCAGTACTTC.

The chain carries TRBV11-3 and TRBJ2-7; no clear D gene. CDR1 is SGHNT, CDR2 YENEEA, per germline. V was clipped by 1 base and J by 2 bases, with 12 bases between them. This CDR3 is 15 amino acids long. DNA for the CDR3: TGTGCCAGCAGCTTAGGCCCAGGCATCCCCTACGAGCAGTACTTC. This codes for CASSLGPGIPYEQYF.

The rearrangement uses TRBV5-1 and TRBJ2-2; 10 bases line up with TRBD2. This CDR3 region has 15 residues. Germline V lookup: CDR1 SGHRS, CDR2 YFSETQ. J gave up 5 bases and V 4 bases, and 5 bases lay outside the gene matches. CDR3 protein: CASSPSGGGTGELFF. For the CDR3, the DNA is TGCGCCAGCAGCCCTAGCGGGGGTGGGACCGGGGAGCTGTTTTTT.

This chain links TRBV11-3 with TRBJ2-3; TRBD2 aligns across 13 bases. Losses at the gene ends were 5 bases for V and 7 bases for J; bases not matched to a gene: 12. The CDR3 extends over 17 amino acids. Germline loops: CDR1 SGHNT, CDR2 YENEEA. CDR3 in amino acids: CASSPLGLAGATNTQYF. The CDR3 nucleotides are TGTGCCAGCAGCCCTCTCGGACTAGCGGGGGCCACCAATACGCAGTATTTT.

The rearrangement links TRBV11-3 to TRBJ1-1, with 8 bases lining up with TRBD1. The germline V gene encodes CDR1 SGHNT and CDR2 YENEEA. The V gene end was trimmed by 5 bases and the J gene end by 4 bases; junction bases not matched to a gene: 9. The CDR3 sequence is 15 residues long. CDR3 nucleotide sequence: TGTGCCAGCAGCCTCGGAACAGGGGGAGGCACTGAAGCTTTCTTT. Amino acid sequence: CASSLGTGGGTEAFF.

This chain uses TRBV19 with TRBJ1-5, with D perhaps matching TRBD1 (6 bases). Germline CDR1 LNHDA, CDR2 SQIVND (reference sequence). The CDR3 runs to 14 residues. Trimming removed 5 bases at V and 4 bases at J, with 12 bases between. CDR3 loop: CASSADSPNQPQHF. CDR3 coding DNA: TGTGCCAGTAGTGCGGACAGTCCTAATCAGCCCCAGCATTTT.

This chain joins TRBV19 and TRBJ2-1; 11 bases match TRBD2. CDR1 is LNHDA, CDR2 SQIVND, per germline (reference sequence). This CDR3 is 15 amino acids long. With V trimmed by 6 bases and J by 4 bases, 5 bases remained unmatched. CDR3 DNA sequence: TGTGCCAGTAGCAGAGCTAGCGGGGGGTACAATGAGCAGTTCTTC. Translating gives CASSRASGGYNEQFF.

The CDR3 is CASSLAGTAYGYTF. For the CDR3, the DNA is TGTGCCAGCAGCTTAGCGGGGACAGCCTATGGCTACACCTTC. The genes are TRBV7-9 and TRBJ1-2, with 7 bases matching TRBD1. Per germline, CDR1 SEHNR and CDR2 FQNEAQ (reference sequence). This CDR3 comprises 14 residues. J was trimmed by 4 bases and V by 0 bases; bases with no gene match: 2. The variable domain in full, completed from reference TRBV7-9 and TRBJ1-2, reads DTGVSQNPRHKITKRGQNVTFRCDPISEHNRLYWYRQTLGQGPEFLTYFQNEAQLEKSRLLSDRFSAERPKGSFSTLEIQRTEQGDSAMYLCASSLAGTAYGYTFGSGTRLTVV.

The chain links TRBV18 to TRBJ1-3; 8 bases map to TRBD1. CDR1 and CDR2 from the germline V gene are KGHSH and LQKENI. Trimming at V came to 6 bases and at J to 1 base, leaving 11 bases not matched to a gene. The CDR3 extends over 17 amino acids. The CDR3 sequence: CASSPLRQGLSGNTIYF. CDR3 sequence (DNA): TGTGCCAGCTCCCCCCTGCGACAGGGGCTGTCTGGAAACACCATATATTTT.

The chain is built from TRBV24-1 and TRBJ2-2; the match to TRBD1 covers 9 bases. Germline trimming cut 3 bases from V and 5 bases from J; bases unmatched to any gene: 12. This CDR3 comprises 18 residues. Germline V gives CDR1 KGHDR, CDR2 SFDVKD. The CDR3 sequence: CATSDLEPGQGGTGELFF. The CDR3 nucleotides are TGTGCCACCAGTGATCTCGAACCGGGACAGGGTGGGACCGGGGAGCTGTTTTTT.

The rearrangement joins TRBV30 to TRBJ1-2, with TRBD1 matching over 9 bases. The ends lost 2 bases at V and 3 bases at J; junction bases unmatched: 4. This CDR3 contains 14 residues. Germline lookup yields CDR1 GTSNPN and CDR2 SVGIG (reference sequence). CDR3 in DNA: TGTGCCTGGAGTCGACAGGGGGGGGACTATGGCTACACCTTC. Amino acids: CAWSRQGGDYGYTF.

This chain connects TRBV2 to TRBJ2-3, with 9 bases identical to TRBD1. CDR1 is SNHLY, CDR2 FYNNEI, per germline. The ends lost 2 bases at V and 3 bases at J; junction bases unmatched: 9. There are 17 residues in the CDR3. The CDR3 reads CASSESGTGRATDTQYF. CDR3 sequence (DNA): TGTGCCAGCAGTGAAAGTGGGACAGGGCGAGCGACAGATACGCAGTATTTT. Full variable domain (missing parts from reference TRBV2 and TRBJ2-3): EPEVTQTPSHQVTQMGQEVILRCVPISNHLYFYWYRQILGQKVEFLVSFYNNEISEKSEIFDDQFSVERPDGSNFTLKIRSTKLEDSAMYFCASSESGTGRATDTQYFGPGTRLTVL.

The chain is built from TRBV11-2 and TRBJ2-3; TRBD2 agrees at 13 bases. Germline CDR1 is SGHAT and CDR2 is FQNNGV. The V gene end was trimmed by 4 bases and the J gene end by 6 bases; junction bases not matched to a gene: 4. The CDR3 runs 15 residues. This CDR3 is CASSSLAGGPDTQYF. In DNA form, the CDR3 reads TGTGCCAGCAGCTCACTAGCGGGAGGGCCTGATACGCAGTATTTT.

In this sample, this clone turned up once. The V and J genes are TRBV6-5 and TRBJ1-2, with D possibly TRBD1 on 6 matching bases. Between the trimmed V and J ends, which lost 1 base and 2 bases, there was a span of 14 bases. Germline V gives CDR1 MNHEY, CDR2 SVGAGI. The CDR3 is made up of 16 amino acids. The CDR3 nucleotides read TGTGCCAGCAGTTACTTGGGGGCAGGCACCAACTATGGCTACACCTTC. Translation gives CASSYLGAGTNYGYTF.

The chain employs TRBV5-8 and TRBJ2-1; maybe TRBD2 (5 bases). Trimming shortened V by 3 bases and J by 12 bases, and 13 bases separated the two germline ends. CDR3 length: 12 residues. Per the germline V gene, CDR1 is SGHTS and CDR2 is YDEGEE. CDR3: CASSSQRGGQFF. The DNA of the CDR3 is TGTGCCAGCAGCTCCCAGAGAGGAGGGCAGTTCTTC.

This clone was picked up many times. The V call is TRBV5-4, the J call TRBJ1-4; the match to TRBD1 covers 9 bases. The V gene end was trimmed by 4 bases and the J gene end by 7 bases; junction bases not matched to a gene: 11. The CDR3 is 16 residues long. CDR1 is SGHNT, CDR2 YYREEE, per germline (reference sequence). For the CDR3, the DNA is TGTGCCAGCAGCATTTTTTCCGGGACAGGGAGTGAAAAACTGTTTTTT. This sequence encodes CASSIFSGTGSEKLFF.

The gene calls are TRBV3-1 (or the pseudogene TRBV3-2) and TRBJ1-1, with D hard to call. There are 14 residues in the CDR3. Trimming removed 0 bases from V and 7 bases from J, with 12 bases in between. The germline V gene has CDR1 LGHDT and CDR2 YNNKEL (reference sequence). The CDR3 region has the DNA TGTGCCAGCAGCCAAGAGGGGATAAGCGGTGAAGCTTTCTTT. Protein: CASSQEGISGEAFF.

The CDR3 reads CASRPPGATDTQYF. Here the CDR3 DNA reads TGTGCCAGTAGACCCCCTGGGGCCACAGATACGCAGTATTTT. The V call is TRBV19, the J call TRBJ2-3; D is possibly TRBD1 (5 bases). The CDR3 runs to 14 residues. Germline V CDR1 and CDR2: LNHDA, SQIVND (reference sequence). Trimming pared 6 bases from V and 2 bases from J, leaving 12 bases between.

CDR3 bases: TGTGCCAGTAGTATCACCGGGACAGTCTATAATTCACCCCTCCACTTT. As protein: CASSITGTVYNSPLHF. The chain links TRBV19 to TRBJ1-6, with TRBD1 matching over 7 bases. V trimming: 3 bases; J trimming: 3 bases; junction bases outside the gene matches: 5. The CDR3 runs to 16 residues. CDR1 LNHDA and CDR2 SQIVND come from the germline V gene (reference sequence).

This clone was observed once. Other nucleotide sequences in the sample specify the same CDR3. The V and J genes are TRBV3-1 (or the pseudogene TRBV3-2) and TRBJ1-1; D not certain. Germline V gene data show CDR1 as LGHDT and CDR2 as YNNKEL (reference sequence). Trimming stripped 4 bases from V and 2 bases from J, with 8 bases between. The CDR3 length is 13 residues. This chain's CDR3 is CASSLTTNTEAFF. The CDR3 DNA reads as TGTGCCAGCAGCCTTACCACAAACACTGAAGCTTTCTTT.

This clone appeared a single time. This rearrangement joins TRBV20-1 to TRBJ1-2; D gene uncertain. CDR1 DFQATT and CDR2 SNEGSKA come from the germline V gene (reference sequence). The CDR3 totals 11 residues. The ends were cut back, 1 base at V and 2 bases at J, with 2 bases in the middle. CDR3 sequence: CSARVNYGYTF. For the CDR3, the DNA is TGCAGTGCTAGAGTAAACTATGGCTACACCTTC.

This sequence joins TRBV28 and TRBJ2-7; a possible D gene is TRBD1 (6 bases). CDR3 size: 15 residues. Germline V gives CDR1 MDHEN, CDR2 SYDVKM. V shed 6 bases and J shed 3 bases, with 18 bases lying between them. For the CDR3, the DNA is TGTGCCAGCAGCCGACAGGACCCTTTGATCTACGAGCAGTACTTC. As protein: CASSRQDPLIYEQYF.

The chain joins TRBV24-1 to TRBJ2-7, with D maybe TRBD2 (5 bases). Germline-derived CDR1 and CDR2 are KGHDR and SFDVKD. This CDR3 spans 14 amino acids. The V and J ends lost 11 bases and 3 bases respectively, with 19 bases between them. CDR3 coding DNA: TGTGCCAAGTCGAGGGAAACAGTTGTCTACGAGCAGTACTTC. Encoded protein: CAKSRETVVYEQYF.

The V and J genes are TRBV6-1 and TRBJ1-6; TRBD1 agrees at 9 bases. V was clipped by 0 bases and J by 5 bases; unmatched bases: 8. The CDR3 contains 18 residues. Germline V gene sequence: CDR1 MNHNS, CDR2 SASEGT. The CDR3, as DNA: TGTGCCAGCAGTGAAGCGGGCCGGGACAGGGTCAATAATTCACCCCTCCACTTT. Residues: CASSEAGRDRVNNSPLHF.

The CDR3, as DNA: TGTGCCAGCAGTGAACGGGGAAATTCACCCCTCCACTTT. Residues: CASSERGNSPLHF. This rearrangement joins TRBV25-1 to TRBJ1-6; D is unresolved. There are 13 residues in the CDR3. V gave up 2 bases and J gave up 7 bases, with 6 bases separating them. In germline, CDR1 is MGHDK, CDR2 SYGVNS.

This clone was counted only a few times. The chain links TRBV3-1 (or the pseudogene TRBV3-2) to TRBJ1-2, with 7 nucleotides matching TRBD1. The CDR3 has 15 amino acids. Unmatched junction bases numbered 6, after V lost 1 base and J lost 4 bases. Per germline, CDR1 LGHDT and CDR2 YNNKEL (reference sequence). CDR3 region: CASSQATGTVYGYTF. As DNA, the CDR3 is TGTGCCAGCAGCCAAGCGACCGGGACAGTCTATGGCTACACCTTC.

This chain's CDR3 is CASSPTGGRPKLFF. The CDR3 coding sequence is TGTGCCAGCAGCCCTACCGGTGGTCGCCCCAAACTGTTTTTT. The V gene is TRBV7-6, the J gene TRBJ1-4; D not certain. CDR3 length: 14 amino acids. Germline CDR1 is SGHVS and CDR2 is FNYEAQ. V was trimmed by 5 bases and J by 11 bases, leaving 18 bases between them.

The chain carries TRBV10-3 and TRBJ1-1; D might be TRBD1 (6 bases). The CDR3 is 15 amino acids. Trimming left V 3 bases short and J 8 bases short, with 19 bases between. Germline-derived CDR1 and CDR2 are ENHRY and SYGVKD. The DNA of the CDR3 is TGTGCCATCAGTGAAACCCGGGCCCTGGGGGCCGAAGCTTTCTTT. It encodes CAISETRALGAEAFF.

The CDR3 sequence: CSATRGRFLYIDEQFF. As DNA, the CDR3 is TGCAGCGCAACCAGGGGGCGCTTCTTATATATCGATGAGCAGTTCTTC. The V and J genes are TRBV29-1 and TRBJ2-1; TRBD1 aligns across 8 bases. There are 16 residues in the CDR3. V trimming: 7 bases; J trimming: 8 bases; junction bases outside the gene matches: 19. Germline V gene data show CDR1 as SQVTM and CDR2 as ANQGSEA.

This sequence joins TRBV4-1 and TRBJ2-3; D is ambiguous. The CDR3 has 14 amino acids. Germline CDR1 is MGHRA and CDR2 is YSYEKL. V lost 1 base and J 4 bases, leaving 9 bases between the germline ends. CDR3 residues: CASSQGSSPDTQYF. The CDR3 nucleotides read TGCGCCAGCAGCCAAGGATCAAGCCCAGATACGCAGTATTTT.

The V gene is TRBV7-9, the J gene TRBJ1-1; TRBD1 might be the D (6 bases). This CDR3 contains 12 residues. Germline CDR1 SEHNR, CDR2 FQNEAQ (reference sequence). The germline V and J ends were trimmed by 5 bases and 7 bases, with 11 bases remaining between them. The DNA for the CDR3 is TGTGCCAGCAGCCTAGGGACATATGAAGCTTTCTTT. Amino acid sequence: CASSLGTYEAFF.

The chain is built from TRBV5-1 and TRBJ2-5, with 7 bases fitting TRBD2. Germline loops: CDR1 SGHRS, CDR2 YFSETQ. V trimming: 0 bases; J trimming: 3 bases; junction bases outside the gene matches: 5. The CDR3 loop spans 15 amino acids. The chain's CDR3 is CASSLGGGPKETQYF. CDR3 in DNA: TGCGCCAGCAGCTTGGGGGGAGGGCCTAAAGAGACCCAGTACTTC.